This passage covers 6 T cell receptor beta chains from one sample sequenced in a study of kidney transplant recipient with SARS-CoV-2 infection. TCRdb re-analysed the reads in MiXCR, keeping a single row per CDR3 protein. The sample carries 200,000 to 300,000 distinct CDR3 sequences, more than 25% recorded once. The input for sequencing was a blood sample, taken at baseline and on approximately day 120 from a kidney transplant recipient. The origin of the receptors is a male patient aged 30 to 39 who had COVID-19 and was a kidney transplant recipient. Some of the T cells might come from the graft donor.

Regarding this clonotype: This sequence may be a read error, since a much larger clone differs from it by one base. The chain carries TRBV3-1 and TRBJ2-5; the D is unclear. Germline V gene data show CDR1 as LGHDT and CDR2 as YNNKEL (reference sequence). CDR3 size: 17 residues. Here the CDR3 reads CAGSMLVPISFSETQYF. The CDR3, as DNA: TGTGCCGGCAGCATGCTTGTTCCCATTTCTTTCTCTGAGACCCAGTACTTC.

The V gene is TRBV2, the J gene TRBJ2-3; perhaps TRBD1 as D (6 bases). This CDR3 has 13 residues. Germline loops: CDR1 SNHLY, CDR2 FYNNEI. Trimming shortened V by 9 bases and J by 0 bases, and 10 bases separated the two germline ends. The CDR3 bases are TGTGCCAGTACACAGGGTAGCACAGATACGCAGTATTTT. Amino acid sequence: CASTQGSTDTQYF.

On this clonotype itself: The conserved final phenylalanine or tryptophan is absent from the CDR3, which likely points to a read error. The CDR3 sequence is CASSVLERSRKTYGYTL. The CDR3 nucleotides read TGTGCCAGCAGTGTGCTCGAACGCTCTAGAAAGACCTATGGCTACACCCTC. The chain couples TRBV6-8 to TRBJ1-2, with D unclear. From germline, CDR1 is MNHGY and CDR2 SAAAGT. The CDR3 totals 17 residues. Trimming removed 5 bases at V and 4 bases at J, with 23 bases between.

This clonotype has ten or more counts. V is TRBV7-1 and J is TRBJ1-2; D remains ambiguous. TRBV7-1 carries the ORF label, with uncertain function. The length of the CDR3 is 17 residues. V shed 5 bases and J shed 4 bases, with 23 bases lying between them. CDR3 sequence: CASSVSSHEGKTYGYTF. In nucleotides, the CDR3 is TGTGCCAGCAGCGTTTCATCTCACGAGGGAAAGACCTATGGCTACACCTTC.

This clonotype was recorded many times. V usage is TRBV23-1 and J usage is TRBJ1-2; D remains unclear. TRBV23-1 is an ORF, with its function uncertain. The CDR3 totals 17 residues. The V end lost 5 bases, the J end lost 4 bases, and 23 bases lay between the germline ends. Written as DNA, the CDR3 is TGCGCCAGCAGTAATCGCCGGCTACGCAGAAAGACCTATGGCTACACCTTC. Translated, it gives CASSNRRLRRKTYGYTF.

The chain combines TRBV28 with TRBJ2-5; 9 nucleotides match TRBD2. The V and J ends lost 4 bases and 0 bases, in that order; junction bases with no gene match: 6. Germline loops: CDR1 MDHEN, CDR2 SYDVKM. The CDR3 is made up of 16 amino acids. Here the CDR3 DNA reads TGTGCCAGCAGTTCCCCTAGCGGGGTGTACCAAGAGACCCAGTACTTC. Its translation is CASSSPSGVYQETQYF. Drawing the rest from reference TRBV28 and TRBJ2-5, the complete variable domain is DVKVTQSSRYLVKRTGEKVFLECVQDMDHENMFWYRQDPGLGLRLIYFSYDVKMKEKGDIPEGYSVSREKKERFSLILESASTNQTSMYLCASSSPSGVYQETQYFGPGTRLLVL.